This T cell receptor (beta chain) appears in the sequencing data of a study of shared clonotypes between healthy human individuals. As for the study in general: Participating donors consisted of two women and a few men aged 18 to 49. CD4 naive and memory got three plates each, CD8 naive two, CD8 memory one. Overall study results and limits: Naive subsets tended to show greater estimated richness than memory subsets.

TCRdb's copy holds only in-frame clones and misses some; the assay was immunoSEQ multiplex PCR. This table has roughly 300,000 clones, 73% appearing once. Splitting of CD4+ cells produced CD45RA+ naive and CD45RA-negative memory subsets. Germline lookup yields CDR1 LGHNA and CDR2 YNFKEQ. The CDR3 is 22 residues long. After removal of 1 base from V and 4 bases from J, the junction contained 19 bases not matched to a gene. A note on this clone: Antigen unknown.

Sequencing input: memory CD4+ T cells sorted from blood. Noted subset: CD45RA-negative fraction. This chain uses TRBV4-2 with TRBJ2-3, with 14 nucleotides matching TRBD2. The receptor was derived from a man aged 25-40 years in good health. The CDR3 loop reads CASSQAPTSGRAGRPRADTQYF. The CDR3 DNA follows: TGTGCCAGCAGCCAAGCCCCGACTAGCGGGAGGGCCGGACGACCCAGGGCAGATACGCAGTATTTT.